Presented here are 28 T cell receptor beta chains from one specimen sequenced in a study of T cell responses to AZD1222 COVID-19 vaccine (dated by TCRdb to about 2021). Libraries were made using the immunoSEQ multiplex PCR assay. This is the immuneACCESS table as TCRdb keeps it, with only in-frame sequences that have V and J called. A part of the clones is gone; compared with another copy, unresolved V genes explain less than half, and the rest is unexplained. For this sample there are about 260,000 clones; over 85% appear just once. In total, the top ten clones hold 0.55% of the sample. The time point label, as the study defines it: baseline before first vaccination. This sample comprised peripheral blood, obtained on day 0 of AZD1222 vaccination. The receptors originated from an adult in good health.

This chain uses TRBV27 with TRBJ2-7; 11 bases line up with TRBD2. V was clipped by 7 bases and J by 3 bases; unmatched bases: 5. The germline V gene has CDR1 MNHEY and CDR2 SMNVEV (reference sequence). The CDR3 is made up of 14 amino acids. Here the CDR3 reads CASIDSGRVYEQYF. The DNA of the CDR3 is TGTGCCAGCATTGATAGCGGGAGGGTCTACGAGCAGTACTTC.

The V and J genes are TRBV30 and TRBJ2-7; D is possibly TRBD2 (5 bases). This CDR3 contains 13 residues. V was shortened by 0 bases and J by 10 bases, with 16 bases between the two germline ends. Germline CDR1 and CDR2: GTSNPN and SVGIG (reference sequence). CDR3 protein: CAWSVGHSGFQYF. The CDR3 DNA sequence: TGTGCCTGGAGTGTTGGTCACTCGGGGTTTCAGTACTTC.

In its sample, this clone was seen a few times. The chain links TRBV10-1 to TRBJ2-1; tentatively, D is TRBD1 or TRBD2 (5 bases each). Trimming stripped 1 base from V and 2 bases from J, with 9 bases between. The germline CDR1 and CDR2 sequences are WNHNN and SYGVQD (reference sequence). The CDR3 covers 15 residues. CDR3 residues: CASSEFLGPYNEQFF. For the CDR3, the DNA is TGCGCCAGCAGTGAGTTCCTGGGACCCTACAATGAGCAGTTCTTC.

V and J are TRBV6-5 and TRBJ2-7; tentative D call: TRBD2 (6 bases). Trimming cost V 6 bases and J 6 bases, with 18 bases left between them. This CDR3 spans 14 amino acids. CDR1 MNHEY and CDR2 SVGAGI come from the germline V gene. CDR3: CASRLTRGLPEQYF. DNA for the CDR3: TGTGCCAGCAGACTGACCCGGGGACTTCCCGAGCAGTACTTC.

This rearrangement joins TRBV4-1 to TRBJ1-1; D is ambiguous. V lost 3 bases and J lost 3, with 8 bases in between. The CDR3 loop spans 13 amino acids. Germline V CDR1 and CDR2: MGHRA, YSYEKL. The CDR3 protein is CASSHPGDTEAFF. CDR3 nucleotides: TGCGCCAGCAGCCACCCCGGGGACACTGAAGCTTTCTTT.

This clone turned up a few times. The chain has TRBV2 and TRBJ1-4; D might be TRBD1 (6 bases). Germline-derived CDR1 and CDR2 are SNHLY and FYNNEI. The CDR3 consists of 16 residues. Trimming cost V 2 bases and J 8 bases, with 18 bases left between them. The CDR3 sequence is CASSERGTLWREKLFF. The CDR3 DNA reads as TGTGCCAGCAGTGAAAGGGGGACTCTCTGGAGGGAAAAACTGTTTTTT.

The rearrangement joins TRBV30 to TRBJ2-7; D perhaps matches TRBD1 (5 bases). The CDR3 contains 13 residues. Per the germline V gene, CDR1 is GTSNPN and CDR2 is SVGIG (reference sequence). V gave up 2 bases and J gave up 0 bases, with 8 bases separating them. CDR3 residues: CAWSPGISYEQYF. CDR3 sequence (DNA): TGTGCCTGGAGTCCAGGGATCTCCTACGAGCAGTACTTC.

This chain connects TRBV3-1 (or the pseudogene TRBV3-2) to TRBJ2-3, with 10 bases fitting TRBD2. V shed 4 bases, J shed 4 bases, and the junction held 8 bases outside the gene matches. In germline, CDR1 is LGHDT, CDR2 YNNKEL (reference sequence). CDR3 size: 16 residues. The CDR3 is CASSPLAGGGADTQYF. In DNA form, the CDR3 reads TGTGCCAGCAGCCCATTAGCGGGGGGCGGGGCAGATACGCAGTATTTT.

V gene TRBV28 combines with J gene TRBJ2-2; 8 bases match TRBD1. Trimming at V came to 6 bases and at J to 1 base, leaving 7 bases not matched to a gene. The CDR3 totals 16 residues. Germline CDR1 reads MDHEN; CDR2 reads SYDVKM. CDR3 nucleotide sequence: TGTGCCAGCAGCTCAGGGACAGGCCTGAACACCGGGGAGCTGTTTTTT. It yields the protein CASSSGTGLNTGELFF. Complete variable domain (other parts from reference TRBV28 and TRBJ2-2): DVKVTQSSRYLVKRTGEKVFLECVQDMDHENMFWYRQDPGLGLRLIYFSYDVKMKEKGDIPEGYSVSREKKERFSLILESASTNQTSMYLCASSSGTGLNTGELFFGEGSRLTVL.

The rearrangement joins TRBV6-5 to TRBJ1-2; no reliable D call. V was pared by 10 bases and J by 2 bases, with 20 bases between. Looked up from germline, CDR1 is MNHEY and CDR2 is SVGAGI. CDR3 length equals 15 residues. The CDR3: CATLRSRAVNYGYTF. The CDR3 coding sequence is TGTGCCACCCTAAGAAGTAGGGCAGTGAACTATGGCTACACCTTC.

The chain uses TRBV21-1 and TRBJ2-2; the table gives TRBD1 as D, unverified against the DNA. TRBV21-1 is listed as a pseudogene. The CDR3 is made up of 17 amino acids. CDR3: CASSKRPGQGNTGELFF. CDR3 DNA sequence: TGTGCCAGCAGCAAAAGGCCGGGACAGGGCAACACCGGGGAGCTGTTTTTT.

This clone was picked up one time. The rearrangement links TRBV19 to TRBJ1-1, with D possibly matching TRBD1 (5 bases). The germline V and J ends were trimmed by 4 bases and 5 bases, with 14 bases remaining between them. CDR1 and CDR2 from the germline V gene are LNHDA and SQIVND (reference sequence). CDR3 length: 14 residues. CDR3 residues: CASSTTRGRTEAFF. As DNA, the CDR3 is TGTGCCAGTAGTACCACGCGGGGGAGGACTGAAGCTTTCTTT.

CDR3 coding DNA: TGTGCCAGCAGTGACCGCGGGGGGACCCAGTACTTC. This sequence encodes CASSDRGGTQYF. This chain connects TRBV2 to TRBJ2-5; 7 nucleotides line up with TRBD2. The V gene's germline CDR1 is SNHLY and CDR2 FYNNEI. This CDR3 has 12 residues. Unmatched junction bases numbered 2, after V lost 3 bases and J lost 7 bases.

The chain links TRBV11-2 to TRBJ2-7; tentatively, D is TRBD1 (7 bases). CDR3 length: 17 amino acids. The ends were cut back, 5 bases at V and 3 bases at J, with 23 bases in the middle. The germline CDR1 and CDR2 sequences are SGHAT and FQNNGV. CDR3: CASSNGRGSRTIYEQYF. In nucleotides, the CDR3 is TGTGCCAGCAGCAACGGCAGGGGGAGTAGGACTATCTACGAGCAGTACTTC.

The chain couples TRBV2 to TRBJ1-2; D ambiguous. V was shortened by 7 bases and J by 4 bases, with 10 bases between the two germline ends. CDR1 is SNHLY, CDR2 FYNNEI, per germline. The CDR3 loop spans 12 amino acids. The CDR3 region is CASILGVYGYTF. The CDR3 DNA reads TGTGCCAGCATCCTGGGAGTCTATGGCTACACCTTC. Full variable domain (outside the CDR3, taken from reference TRBV2 and TRBJ1-2): EPEVTQTPSHQVTQMGQEVILRCVPISNHLYFYWYRQILGQKVEFLVSFYNNEISEKSEIFDDQFSVERPDGSNFTLKIRSTKLEDSAMYFCASILGVYGYTFGSGTRLTVV.

This chain joins TRBV20-1 and TRBJ1-1, with a possible D match to TRBD1 (5 bases). Germline CDR1 and CDR2: DFQATT and SNEGSKA (reference sequence). The germline V and J ends were trimmed by 6 bases and 10 bases, with 12 bases remaining between them. CDR3 size: 10 residues. The CDR3 spells CSAREASAFF. DNA of the CDR3: TGCAGTGCCAGGGAGGCCTCAGCTTTCTTT.

This clone was observed a few times. The chain recombines TRBV18 with TRBJ2-3; D call uncertain. The V gene's germline CDR1 is KGHSH and CDR2 LQKENI. The CDR3 covers 15 residues. Trimming stripped 1 base from V and 1 base from J, with 9 bases between. The CDR3 here is CASSPLDGRTDTQYF. In DNA form, the CDR3 reads TGTGCCAGCTCACCACTGGACGGTCGCACAGATACGCAGTATTTT.

The genes are TRBV28 and TRBJ2-2; TRBD1 or TRBD2 may be the D gene (6 bases each). The germline CDR1 and CDR2 sequences are MDHEN and SYDVKM. CDR3 length equals 14 residues. V lost 5 bases and J 5 bases, leaving 12 bases between the germline ends. The chain's CDR3 is CASSTGGGTGELFF. CDR3 DNA sequence: TGTGCCAGCAGTACAGGAGGGGGGACCGGGGAGCTGTTTTTT.

The gene calls are TRBV4-1 and TRBJ1-6, with D maybe TRBD1 (5 bases). CDR1 is MGHRA, CDR2 YSYEKL, per germline. Trimming took off 0 bases at V and 9 bases at J, with 18 bases between the two ends. This CDR3 has 17 residues. The CDR3 DNA reads TGCGCCAGCAGCCAAGAGCCCGCCGGGCCTAGGGGTTCACCCCTCCACTTT. This codes for CASSQEPAGPRGSPLHF.

The chain combines TRBV28 with TRBJ1-1; no firm D call. V dropped 7 bases and J dropped 5 bases, with 8 bases sitting between them. The length of the CDR3 is 11 residues. Germline assignment: CDR1 MDHEN and CDR2 SYDVKM. DNA of the CDR3: TGTGCCAGCACCCTGGGTACTGAAGCTTTCTTT. Residues: CASTLGTEAFF.

The chain joins TRBV7-9 to TRBJ1-6; D gene unclear. The germline V gene encodes CDR1 SEHNR and CDR2 FQNEAQ (reference sequence). CDR3 length: 14 residues. Trimming left V 5 bases short and J 0 bases short, with 5 bases between. For the CDR3, the DNA is TGTGCCAGCAGCGGGAGCTCCTATAATTCACCCCTCCACTTT. Translated, it gives CASSGSSYNSPLHF.

The CDR3 DNA reads TGCAGTGCCAGACTAGCGGATACGCAGTATTTT. Translated, it gives CSARLADTQYF. The V and J genes are TRBV20-1 and TRBJ2-3; 8 nucleotides align to TRBD2. Germline lookup yields CDR1 DFQATT and CDR2 SNEGSKA (reference sequence). Unmatched junction bases numbered 2, after V lost 6 bases and J lost 6 bases. The CDR3 is made up of 11 amino acids.

The genes are TRBV9 and TRBJ1-6, with D unclear. The V gene's germline CDR1 is SGDLS and CDR2 YYNGEE. This CDR3 region has 13 residues. V shed 0 bases and J shed 8 bases, with 6 bases lying between them. This chain's CDR3 is CASSVVTDSPLHF. The CDR3 region has the DNA TGTGCCAGCAGCGTAGTGACGGATTCACCCCTCCACTTT.

This chain uses TRBV10-3 with TRBJ2-7; TRBD2 agrees at 8 bases. With V trimmed by 3 bases and J by 9 bases, 7 bases remained unmatched. Germline CDR1 ENHRY, CDR2 SYGVKD. This CDR3 is 13 amino acids long. This CDR3 is CAISEESGRGQYF. In DNA, the CDR3 is TGTGCCATCAGTGAAGAAAGCGGGAGAGGGCAGTACTTC.

The chain uses TRBV2 and TRBJ2-7, with TRBD2 matching over 13 bases. Germline CDR1 reads SNHLY; CDR2 reads FYNNEI. V lost 5 bases, J lost 4 bases, and 20 bases stayed unmatched. This CDR3 has 20 residues. The DNA of the CDR3 is TGTGCCAGCAGTCGAAGACCGGGACTAGCGGGACCCCCTTTCTCATACGAGCAGTACTTC. As protein: CASSRRPGLAGPPFSYEQYF.

The rearrangement links TRBV10-3 to TRBJ2-2, with 10 bases lining up with TRBD2. The CDR3 length is 14 residues. The V gene end was trimmed by 5 bases and the J gene end by 6 bases; junction bases not matched to a gene: 3. From germline, CDR1 is ENHRY and CDR2 SYGVKD. The CDR3 reads CAISRLAGAGELFF. DNA for the CDR3: TGTGCCATCAGTCGACTAGCGGGTGCCGGGGAGCTGTTTTTT.

The gene calls are TRBV9 and TRBJ2-7; perhaps TRBD2 as D (6 bases). Trimming took off 0 bases at V and 2 bases at J, with 12 bases between the two ends. CDR1 is SGDLS, CDR2 YYNGEE, per germline. The CDR3 runs to 15 residues. In DNA form, the CDR3 reads TGTGCCAGCAGCGTAGGGGCTAGCGAGGCCTACGAGCAGTACTTC. This codes for CASSVGASEAYEQYF.

The chain links TRBV4-1 to TRBJ2-3; D is ambiguous. The CDR3 loop spans 14 amino acids. Trimming shortened V by 1 base and J by 2 bases, and 7 bases separated the two germline ends. From germline, CDR1 is MGHRA and CDR2 YSYEKL. The CDR3 loop reads CASSQVGLTDTQYF. The CDR3 DNA sequence: TGCGCCAGCAGCCAAGTCGGCCTCACAGATACGCAGTATTTT.